These 29 T cell receptor beta chains share one sample of origin, sequenced in a study of OX40 agonist ivuxolimab in advanced cancers. TCRdb keeps only in-frame clones here, not all; method: immunoSEQ multiplex PCR. The sample has about 60,000 clones, roughly nine tenths seen once. The sequenced sample was CD4+ or CD8+ T cells sorted from blood, obtained in a trial of the OX40 agonist ivuxolimab. The receptors stem from an adult with an advanced solid tumor such as melanoma, head and neck, liver or kidney cancer.

This clone was seen just once. CDR3 sequence (DNA): TGTGCCAGCAGTAAGGGACTCTACAATGAGCAGTTCTTC. This encodes CASSKGLYNEQFF. The chain is built from TRBV27 and TRBJ2-1, with D maybe TRBD2 (6 bases). Trimming took off 5 bases at V and 3 bases at J, with 8 bases between the two ends. The CDR3 extends over 13 amino acids. The germline CDR1 and CDR2 sequences are MNHEY and SMNVEV (reference sequence).

CDR3: CASSPRDRGEQYV. CDR3 DNA sequence: TGTGCCAGCAGTCCCCGGGACAGGGGTGAGCAGTACGTC. The chain links TRBV6-5 to TRBJ2-7, with 10 bases lining up with TRBD1. With V trimmed by 5 bases and J by 7 bases, 5 bases remained unmatched. This CDR3 is built from 13 residues. The germline gives CDR1 MNHEY, CDR2 SVGAGI.

The genes are TRBV29-1 and TRBJ2-1; D gene ambiguous. Germline V gene lookup returns CDR1 SQVTM and CDR2 ANQGSEA. There are 10 residues in the CDR3. V was cut by 6 bases and J by 9 bases, with 9 bases left in between. The CDR3 bases are TGCAGCGTCGTCAGTACTGAGCAGTTCTTC. Its translation is CSVVSTEQFF.

This chain uses TRBV5-6 with TRBJ1-4, with D perhaps matching TRBD1 (5 bases). The CDR3 has 17 residues. Germline lookup yields CDR1 SGHDT and CDR2 YYEEEE. Trimming removed 3 bases from V and 1 base from J, with 16 bases in between. In nucleotides, the CDR3 is TGTGCCAGCAGCTCTAATATATTGGGGGGAACTAATGAAAAACTGTTTTTT. It is translated as CASSSNILGGTNEKLFF. Full variable domain (rest looked up from reference TRBV5-6 and TRBJ1-4): DAGVTQSPTHLIKTRGQQVTLRCSPKSGHDTVSWYQQALGQGPQFIFQYYEEEERQRGNFPDRFSGHQFPNYSSELNVNALLLGDSALYLCASSSNILGGTNEKLFFGSGTQLSVL.

The chain recombines TRBV28 with TRBJ2-7, with D hard to call. The V and J ends lost 11 bases and 3 bases respectively, with 23 bases between them. The CDR3 spans 15 residues. Germline CDR1 is MDHEN and CDR2 is SYDVKM. CDR3 in DNA: TGTGCCGTAGGGTCGTTAACCTCGTTCCACTACGAGCAGTACTTC. This sequence encodes CAVGSLTSFHYEQYF.

The chain combines TRBV28 with TRBJ2-1; 9 bases fit TRBD1. The germline V gene encodes CDR1 MDHEN and CDR2 SYDVKM. V gave up 6 bases and J gave up 8 bases; unmatched junction bases: 20. CDR3 length: 18 amino acids. The CDR3 loop reads CASSALGYTGTGLDEQFF. The CDR3 DNA reads TGTGCCAGCAGCGCTTTGGGGTATACCGGGACAGGGCTGGATGAGCAGTTCTTC.

V is TRBV11-2 and J is TRBJ2-7, with TRBD1 matching over 11 bases. Germline values: CDR1 SGHAT, CDR2 FQNNGV. V was pared by 5 bases and J by 4 bases, with 7 bases of the junction left unmatched. The CDR3 runs 15 residues. The CDR3 spells CASSPLGQGAYEQYF. The CDR3 DNA sequence: TGTGCCAGCAGCCCACTCGGACAGGGGGCGTACGAGCAGTACTTC.

The rearrangement links TRBV28 to TRBJ1-1, with TRBD1 identical over 11 bases. This CDR3 is 15 amino acids long. Looked up from germline, CDR1 is MDHEN and CDR2 is SYDVKM. The junction had 8 bases not matched to a gene; V was cut back by 6 bases and J by 5 bases. The CDR3 nucleotides are TGTGCCAGCAGAAGGACAGGGGGCCGGTATACTGAAGCTTTCTTT. Encoded protein: CASRRTGGRYTEAFF.

The V call is TRBV29-1, the J call TRBJ2-2; D may be TRBD1 (5 bases). The CDR3 is 13 amino acids. V was shortened by 4 bases and J by 5 bases, with 11 bases between the two germline ends. Germline loops: CDR1 SQVTM, CDR2 ANQGSEA. The CDR3 spells CSVGQGRTGELFF. The CDR3 region has the DNA TGCAGCGTTGGTCAGGGAAGGACCGGGGAGCTGTTTTTT.

The chain recombines TRBV21-1 with TRBJ1-1; the table names TRBD1, a call not compared with the DNA. TRBV21-1 is an annotated pseudogene. The CDR3 sequence is 13 residues long. The CDR3 is CASSKFQVTEAFF. As DNA, the CDR3 is TGTGCCAGCAGCAAATTTCAGGTGACTGAAGCTTTCTTT.

The gene calls are TRBV7-9 and TRBJ2-1; 7 bases are a match to TRBD1. CDR1 is SEHNR and CDR2 is FQNEAQ in the germline V gene (reference sequence). This CDR3 region has 16 residues. J was trimmed by 8 bases and V by 0 bases; bases with no gene match: 10. The CDR3 here is CASSLALAGQEYEQFF. CDR3 DNA sequence: TGTGCCAGCAGCTTAGCGCTGGCAGGACAGGAATATGAGCAGTTCTTC. The complete variable domain, with remaining parts taken from reference TRBV7-9 and TRBJ2-1, reads DTGVSQNPRHKITKRGQNVTFRCDPISEHNRLYWYRQTLGQGPEFLTYFQNEAQLEKSRLLSDRFSAERPKGSFSTLEIQRTEQGDSAMYLCASSLALAGQEYEQFFGPGTRLTVL.

The chain is built from TRBV9 and TRBJ2-1; D remains ambiguous. Trimming shortened V by 0 bases and J by 2 bases, and 9 bases separated the two germline ends. Per germline, CDR1 SGDLS and CDR2 YYNGEE. The CDR3 length is 15 residues. Here the CDR3 DNA reads TGTGCCAGCAGCGTAGGGCTAGGGACCTACAATGAGCAGTTCTTC. Translating it yields CASSVGLGTYNEQFF.

CDR3 protein: CASSSPGRGQGEQYF. The CDR3 region has the DNA TGTGCCAGCAGCTCCCCCGGGAGGGGGCAAGGCGAGCAGTACTTC. This sequence joins TRBV7-2 and TRBJ2-7; D may be TRBD2 (8 bases). Germline CDR1 and CDR2: SGHTA and FQGNSA. The CDR3 totals 15 residues. V lost 4 bases to trimming and J lost 6 bases, with 19 bases between them.

V and J are TRBV19 and TRBJ2-1; 8 bases match TRBD2. The CDR3 is 14 residues long. V shed 6 bases and J 3 bases; nucleotides not matched to a gene: 4. Germline loops: CDR1 LNHDA, CDR2 SQIVND (reference sequence). The CDR3 nucleotides read TGTGCCAGTAGATCGCGGGAGGACTACAATGAGCAGTTCTTC. Protein product: CASRSREDYNEQFF.

V and J are TRBV28 and TRBJ2-1, with TRBD2 matching 7 bases. The junction had 4 bases not matched to a gene; V was cut back by 3 bases and J by 2 bases. CDR3 length: 15 residues. The germline V gene has CDR1 MDHEN and CDR2 SYDVKM. The CDR3 is CASSLGLAAYNEQFF. CDR3 nucleotide sequence: TGTGCCAGCAGTTTGGGGCTAGCGGCCTACAATGAGCAGTTCTTC. The full variable domain, completed using reference TRBV28 and TRBJ2-1, is DVKVTQSSRYLVKRTGEKVFLECVQDMDHENMFWYRQDPGLGLRLIYFSYDVKMKEKGDIPEGYSVSREKKERFSLILESASTNQTSMYLCASSLGLAAYNEQFFGPGTRLTVL.

The chain recombines TRBV5-4 with TRBJ2-7; 7 positions match TRBD1. J lost 1 base, V lost 4 bases, and 8 bases had no gene match. Germline V lookup: CDR1 SGHNT, CDR2 YYREEE (reference sequence). The CDR3 sequence is 15 residues long. Here the CDR3 DNA reads TGTGCCAGCAGCCCCGGGGACAGTCAGTCCTACGAGCAGTACGTC. This gives the protein CASSPGDSQSYEQYV.

This sequence joins TRBV28 and TRBJ1-6; D is possibly TRBD1 (5 bases). Deletions cut 8 bases from V and 9 bases from J, with 11 bases between. Germline assignment: CDR1 MDHEN and CDR2 SYDVKM. The CDR3 totals 12 residues. CDR3 coding DNA: TGTGCCAGCCGGGACGCCATTTCACCCCTCCACTTT. Its translation is CASRDAISPLHF.

The V call is TRBV5-1, the J call TRBJ1-1; perhaps TRBD1 as D (5 bases). Germline V gene data show CDR1 as SGHRS and CDR2 as YFSETQ. The CDR3 runs 13 residues. The ends were cut back, 2 bases at V and 3 bases at J, with 8 bases in the middle. The CDR3 protein is CASSFLGDTEAFF. CDR3 nucleotide sequence: TGCGCCAGCAGCTTCTTAGGGGACACTGAAGCTTTCTTT.

The chain is built from TRBV29-1 and TRBJ1-1; D is uncertain. CDR3 length: 12 residues. The germline V and J ends were trimmed by 3 bases and 2 bases, with 7 bases remaining between them. Germline-derived CDR1 and CDR2 are SQVTM and ANQGSEA. The DNA for the CDR3 is TGCAGCGTTGAGGACCAAAACACTGAAGCTTTCTTT. It specifies CSVEDQNTEAFF.

V usage is TRBV10-1 and J usage is TRBJ1-2; D is uncertain. The CDR3 is made up of 12 amino acids. The V gene's germline CDR1 is WNHNN and CDR2 SYGVQD (reference sequence). Trimming stripped 7 bases from V and 4 bases from J, with 10 bases between. The CDR3: CASTDSPYGYTF. Here the CDR3 DNA reads TGCGCCAGCACCGACTCCCCCTATGGCTACACCTTC.

The V gene is TRBV18, the J gene TRBJ1-1; weak D call: TRBD1 (6 bases). The CDR3 contains 17 residues. V was clipped by 2 bases and J by 3 bases, with 19 bases between them. Germline CDR1 KGHSH, CDR2 LQKENI. The CDR3 sequence is CASSPRSFGTLDTEAFF. As DNA, the CDR3 is TGTGCCAGCTCACCAAGGAGTTTTGGGACATTAGACACTGAAGCTTTCTTT.

This chain uses TRBV6-1 with TRBJ2-7, with D tentatively TRBD1 or TRBD2 (6 bases each). The CDR3 sequence is 14 residues long. Germline V CDR1 and CDR2: MNHNS, SASEGT. V gave up 6 bases and J gave up 1 base, with 13 bases separating them. Here the CDR3 reads CASRVGGMSYEQYF. The CDR3 nucleotides are TGTGCCAGCAGGGTGGGGGGCATGTCCTACGAGCAGTACTTC.

The chain recombines TRBV11-2 with TRBJ2-3; TRBD1 might be the D (7 bases). Deletions cut 1 base from V and 3 bases from J, with 23 bases between. The CDR3 consists of 19 residues. CDR1 is SGHAT and CDR2 is FQNNGV in the germline V gene. CDR3 amino acids: CASSLASGQRVAGTDTQYF. In DNA form, the CDR3 reads TGTGCCAGCAGCTTAGCCTCGGGACAGAGGGTCGCGGGGACAGATACGCAGTATTTT.

This chain links TRBV7-9 with TRBJ1-2; D may be TRBD1 (5 bases). V was cut by 1 base and J by 5 bases, with 17 bases left in between. This CDR3 is built from 16 residues. In germline, CDR1 is SEHNR, CDR2 FQNEAQ (reference sequence). The CDR3: CASSLVSFGQGYGYTF. As DNA, the CDR3 is TGTGCCAGCAGCTTAGTGTCGTTCGGGCAGGGATATGGCTACACCTTC.

This clone is a singleton in its sample. CDR3 amino acids: CASSLWQGTDTQYF. As DNA, the CDR3 is TGTGCCAGCAGTTTGTGGCAGGGCACAGATACGCAGTATTTT. The rearrangement links TRBV27 to TRBJ2-3; D is unclear. V lost 3 bases and J 1 base, leaving 8 bases between the germline ends. The CDR3 covers 14 residues. The germline CDR1 and CDR2 sequences are MNHEY and SMNVEV (reference sequence).

The chain recombines TRBV4-1 with TRBJ1-1; D is undetermined. V lost 1 base to trimming and J lost 7 bases, with 13 bases between them. The CDR3 sequence is 14 residues long. Germline CDR1 MGHRA, CDR2 YSYEKL. The CDR3 DNA follows: TGCGCCAGCAGCCAAGTGGGTAATACAGATGAAGCTTTCTTT. It is translated as CASSQVGNTDEAFF.

CDR3 amino acids: CATSRVPSARNEKLFF. For the CDR3, the DNA is TGTGCCACCAGCAGAGTGCCCTCGGCTCGTAATGAAAAACTGTTTTTT. This chain joins TRBV15 and TRBJ1-4, with unresolved D. Germline CDR1 and CDR2: LNHNV and YYDKDF (reference sequence). V lost 1 base and J 4 bases, leaving 13 bases between the germline ends. The CDR3 is made up of 16 amino acids.

V gene TRBV5-6 combines with J gene TRBJ1-1; D is perhaps TRBD1 (5 bases). Germline CDR1 SGHDT, CDR2 YYEEEE. The length of the CDR3 is 15 residues. The ends were cut back, 0 bases at V and 6 bases at J, with 15 bases in the middle. DNA for the CDR3: TGTGCCAGCAGCTTGGGTTGGGAGGGGCGATCTGAAGCTTTCTTT. As protein: CASSLGWEGRSEAFF. Full variable domain (outside the CDR3, taken from reference TRBV5-6 and TRBJ1-1): DAGVTQSPTHLIKTRGQQVTLRCSPKSGHDTVSWYQQALGQGPQFIFQYYEEEERQRGNFPDRFSGHQFPNYSSELNVNALLLGDSALYLCASSLGWEGRSEAFFGQGTRLTVV.

The CDR3 loop reads CASSHFIGNTEAFF. The CDR3 DNA reads as TGCGCCAGCAGCCATTTCATAGGAAACACTGAAGCTTTCTTT. The chain has TRBV4-1 and TRBJ1-1; D gene unclear. V lost 3 bases and J 2 bases, leaving 10 bases between the germline ends. The germline CDR1 and CDR2 sequences are MGHRA and YSYEKL. The CDR3 runs to 14 residues.